This TCR beta chain stems from a study of blood T cell repertoires in COVID-19. Study summary: Samples of COVID-19 (acute and convalescent) were obtained from the United States, Italy and Spain.

The assay was immunoSEQ multiplex PCR, and TCRdb's table has in-frame clones only and misses some. Here the sample spans 300,000 to 350,000 clones, approximately 83% being singletons. Individuals aged about 18 to 89 years were recruited from approximately 24 US areas. Self-reported history from a screening survey and questionnaire set each donor's cohort. For recovered donors of Cohort 3, there were two negative PCRs, clearance, or symptom resolution. The germline V gene has CDR1 SGHNT and CDR2 YYREEE (reference sequence). The CDR3 has 14 amino acids. The J segment lost 6 bases and the V segment lost 5 bases, leaving 4 bases of the junction unmatched. This clone occurred a few times. Within the sample, other DNA sequences also encode this same CDR3.

Sequencing was done on a sample of PBMCs or T cells enriched from blood (not recorded which). This clonotype was sampled from a man aged 25-40 years who had recovered from COVID-19. The gene calls are TRBV5-4 and TRBJ1-6, with 8 nucleotides matching TRBD1. The CDR3 nucleotides read TGTGCCAGCAGTTCGGACAGGGCTAATTCACCCCTCCACTTT. Translation gives CASSSDRANSPLHF.